These 25 T cell receptor beta chains came from one sample sequenced in a study of immune cell composition in non-small cell lung cancer. Normal lung was sampled as far from the tumour as possible, at least 3 cm. The assay was immunoSEQ multiplex PCR, and TCRdb's table has in-frame clones only and misses some. The sample has around 6,400 clones, over 60% seen once. Sample: non-adjacent lung tissue. The receptor set was obtained from a human donor with non-small cell lung cancer.

This clone was observed a handful of times. The chain carries TRBV2 and TRBJ1-6, with 9 bases aligning to TRBD1. The J segment lost 7 bases and the V segment lost 3 bases, leaving 10 bases of the junction unmatched. CDR3 size: 17 residues. CDR1 is SNHLY and CDR2 is FYNNEI in the germline V gene. CDR3 sequence reads: CASSDEGTGRGNSPLHF. The CDR3 nucleotides are TGTGCCAGCAGTGATGAAGGGACAGGGAGAGGCAATTCACCCCTCCACTTT.

As concerns this clone: This specimen includes other DNA sequences encoding the same CDR3. The genes are TRBV30 and TRBJ1-5, with D possibly matching TRBD1 (6 bases). With 0 bases removed from V and 7 bases from J, the gap between germline ends came to 13 bases. This CDR3 has 14 residues. The V gene's germline CDR1 is GTSNPN and CDR2 SVGIG (reference sequence). The CDR3 nucleotides read TGTGCCTGGAGTGTACAGCAGGGGCGGCAGCCCCAGCATTTT. This codes for CAWSVQQGRQPQHF.

The J gene is TRBJ1-1, the V gene TRBV28, with 8 bases fitting TRBD1. The CDR3 is made up of 13 amino acids. Germline-derived CDR1 and CDR2 are MDHEN and SYDVKM. Unmatched junction bases numbered 4, after V lost 6 bases and J lost 4 bases. The CDR3 region has the DNA TGTGCCAGCAGACAGGGGGGGAGCACTGAAGCTTTCTTT. Its protein product is CASRQGGSTEAFF.

V and J are TRBV19 and TRBJ1-5, with D perhaps TRBD1 (5 bases). Trimming cost V 3 bases and J 1 base, with 7 bases left between them. CDR3 length: 14 residues. Germline-derived CDR1 and CDR2 are LNHDA and SQIVND (reference sequence). CDR3 nucleotides: TGTGCCAGTAGTATCGGGGGGAGCAATCAGCCCCAGCATTTT. Protein: CASSIGGSNQPQHF.

A single count supports this clone. The CDR3: CASSGGAGGGPAGLLFF. The CDR3 region has the DNA TGTGCCAGCAGCGGAGGAGCGGGAGGGGGCCCAGCGGGTTTGCTGTTTTTT. The V gene is TRBV9, the J gene TRBJ2-2; 10 bases line up with TRBD2. The CDR3 loop spans 17 amino acids. Trimming took 3 bases from V and 13 from J; bases not matched to a gene: 18. The V gene's germline CDR1 is SGDLS and CDR2 YYNGEE.

J is TRBJ1-1 and V is TRBV19; 9 bases are a match to TRBD1. Germline V lookup: CDR1 LNHDA, CDR2 SQIVND (reference sequence). The CDR3 runs 14 residues. Losses at the gene ends were 7 bases for V and 6 bases for J; bases not matched to a gene: 9. CDR3 nucleotides: TGTGCCAGTATCACTGGGACAGGGCGCTCTGAAGCTTTCTTT. Its translation: CASITGTGRSEAFF.

The V call is TRBV29-1, the J call TRBJ2-7; a possible D gene is TRBD1 (6 bases). From germline, CDR1 is SQVTM and CDR2 ANQGSEA. The CDR3 loop spans 12 amino acids. The V end was cut by 6 bases, the J end by 3 bases, with 12 bases between. The CDR3, as DNA: TGCAGCGTCACCGGGACAAACTACGAGCAGTACTTC. Protein sequence: CSVTGTNYEQYF.

The chain couples TRBV19 to TRBJ1-1, with D unresolved. Germline loops: CDR1 LNHDA, CDR2 SQIVND (reference sequence). The germline V and J ends were trimmed by 3 bases and 0 bases, with 14 bases remaining between them. The CDR3 consists of 16 residues. For the CDR3, the DNA is TGTGCCAGTAGTATGAGGATAGGCAGTATGAACACTGAAGCTTTCTTT. This gives the protein CASSMRIGSMNTEAFF. The complete variable domain, with remaining parts taken from reference TRBV19 and TRBJ1-1, reads DGGITQSPKYLFRKEGQNVTLSCEQNLNHDAMYWYRQDPGQGLRLIYYSQIVNDFQKGDIAEGYSVSREKKESFPLTVTSAQKNPTAFYLCASSMRIGSMNTEAFFGQGTRLTVV.

A note on this clone: The sample has other DNA sequences that encode this CDR3 too. The chain employs TRBV4-2 and TRBJ1-1; tentatively, D is TRBD1 (6 bases). CDR3 length equals 15 residues. Per the germline V gene, CDR1 is LGHNA and CDR2 is YNFKEQ. The germline V and J ends were trimmed by 3 bases and 2 bases, with 13 bases remaining between them. CDR3 coding DNA: TGTGCCAGCAGCCAGACCGGGACACTAAACACTGAAGCTTTCTTT. Translation: CASSQTGTLNTEAFF.

The rearrangement joins TRBV4-3 to TRBJ2-7, with D perhaps matching TRBD2 (5 bases). Between the trimmed V and J ends, which lost 0 bases and 3 bases, there was a span of 6 bases. Germline loops: CDR1 LGHNA, CDR2 YSLEER. The CDR3 has 13 amino acids. CDR3 region: CASSQEAGYEQYF. CDR3 DNA: TGCGCCAGCAGCCAAGAGGCGGGCTACGAGCAGTACTTC.

This chain connects TRBV28 to TRBJ2-7; tentative D call: TRBD1 (6 bases). Trimming took off 6 bases at V and 4 bases at J, with 19 bases between the two ends. Germline V CDR1 and CDR2: MDHEN, SYDVKM. The CDR3 is 15 amino acids. CDR3 nucleotide sequence: TGTGCCAGCAGAGGGACCGGGACACGTCTTTACGAGCAGTACTTC. Residues: CASRGTGTRLYEQYF.

The chain couples TRBV28 to TRBJ2-4; 12 bases match TRBD1. V was clipped by 6 bases and J by 9 bases; unmatched bases: 9. The CDR3 runs 15 residues. Germline assignment: CDR1 MDHEN and CDR2 SYDVKM. This CDR3 reads CASRQGGGQGAIQYF. CDR3 in DNA: TGTGCCAGCAGGCAAGGTGGGGGACAGGGGGCCATTCAGTACTTC.

There are a few counts of this clone. This chain uses TRBV6-5 with TRBJ2-3; perhaps TRBD1 as D (6 bases). This CDR3 region has 14 residues. Trimming pared 10 bases from V and 4 bases from J, leaving 18 bases between. The germline gives CDR1 MNHEY, CDR2 SVGAGI. The CDR3 loop is CATMGRGFADTQYF. The CDR3 coding sequence is TGTGCCACGATGGGTAGGGGGTTTGCAGATACGCAGTATTTT.

The chain couples TRBV5-1 to TRBJ2-3; the D gene is possibly TRBD2 (6 bases). Between the trimmed V and J ends, which lost 3 bases and 0 bases, there was a span of 14 bases. The CDR3 runs to 16 residues. The germline gives CDR1 SGHRS, CDR2 YFSETQ. The CDR3 region has the DNA TGCGCCAGCAGCTCAGGGACTGATTCTAGCACAGATACGCAGTATTTT. Its translation: CASSSGTDSSTDTQYF.

This chain joins TRBV11-3 and TRBJ1-1; TRBD1 might be the D (6 bases). This CDR3 region has 14 residues. Germline V gene data show CDR1 as SGHNT and CDR2 as YENEEA. V was shortened by 2 bases and J by 1 base, with 8 bases between the two germline ends. The CDR3 coding sequence is TGTGCCAGCAGCTTACAGGGACAGAACACTGAAGCTTTCTTT. Protein sequence: CASSLQGQNTEAFF.

The J gene is TRBJ2-3, the V gene TRBV11-3; 10 nucleotides line up with TRBD2. There are 13 residues in the CDR3. The V gene's germline CDR1 is SGHNT and CDR2 YENEEA. Germline trimming cut 8 bases from V and 4 bases from J; bases unmatched to any gene: 3. The CDR3 DNA follows: TGTGCCAGCGAGCGGGAGGGCCCAGATACGCAGTATTTT. Protein sequence: CASEREGPDTQYF.

The J gene is TRBJ1-2, the V gene TRBV5-1, with TRBD1 identical over 7 bases. Germline CDR1 reads SGHRS; CDR2 reads YFSETQ. This CDR3 is built from 14 residues. The J segment lost 2 bases and the V segment lost 0 bases, leaving 1 base of the junction unmatched. CDR3 sequence reads: CASSLDRGNYGYTF. CDR3 nucleotides: TGCGCCAGCAGCTTGGACAGGGGAAACTATGGCTACACCTTC.

This rearrangement joins TRBV7-8 to TRBJ2-1; the match to TRBD2 covers 12 bases. This CDR3 comprises 15 residues. Germline V lookup: CDR1 SGHVS, CDR2 FQNEAQ. V gave up 3 bases and J gave up 10 bases; unmatched junction bases: 7. CDR3 sequence: CASSFLAGGPQEQFF. CDR3 DNA sequence: TGTGCCAGCAGCTTTCTAGCGGGAGGGCCTCAGGAGCAGTTCTTC.

This chain joins TRBV29-1 and TRBJ2-3, with 7 positions matching TRBD1. V lost 4 bases and J lost 0; bases outside the gene matches: 4. The germline V gene has CDR1 SQVTM and CDR2 ANQGSEA. The CDR3 covers 14 residues. The CDR3 loop is CSVGQGESTDTQYF. The CDR3 DNA reads as TGCAGCGTTGGCCAGGGGGAGAGCACAGATACGCAGTATTTT.

The genes are TRBV11-3 and TRBJ2-7; D is possibly TRBD1 (5 bases). Trimming stripped 5 bases from V and 11 bases from J, with 19 bases between. Germline CDR1 reads SGHNT; CDR2 reads YENEEA. The CDR3 runs 13 residues. CDR3 in amino acids: CASSQNQGGPEYF. CDR3 coding DNA: TGTGCCAGCAGCCAAAACCAGGGCGGACCAGAGTACTTC.

The chain links TRBV9 to TRBJ2-3; TRBD1 aligns across 11 bases. Germline values: CDR1 SGDLS, CDR2 YYNGEE. V lost 3 bases, J lost 5 bases, and 2 bases stayed unmatched. CDR3 size: 14 residues. CDR3 sequence (DNA): TGTGCCAGCAGCGCGGGACAGGGGGGAGATACGCAGTATTTT. This encodes CASSAGQGGDTQYF.

This chain uses TRBV7-3 with TRBJ2-1, with D possibly matching TRBD2 (6 bases). CDR1 and CDR2 (germline): SGHTA, FQGTGA. The CDR3 is made up of 14 amino acids. Trimming cost V 6 bases and J 1 base, with 10 bases left between them. In DNA, the CDR3 is TGTGCCAGCAGGAATAGCGGTTCCTACAATGAGCAGTTCTTC. Translated, it gives CASRNSGSYNEQFF.

V gene TRBV7-7 combines with J gene TRBJ2-2; 8 positions match TRBD1. CDR3 length equals 14 residues. V trimming: 6 bases; J trimming: 4 bases; junction bases outside the gene matches: 4. The germline CDR1 and CDR2 sequences are SSHAT and FNYEAQ (reference sequence). The CDR3 DNA follows: TGTGCCAGCAGAATAGACAGGGGCACCGGGGAGCTGTTTTTT. Translation gives CASRIDRGTGELFF.

The genes are TRBV5-1 and TRBJ1-1; D is possibly TRBD1 (5 bases). There are 13 residues in the CDR3. Germline loops: CDR1 SGHRS, CDR2 YFSETQ. Trimming cost V 2 bases and J 3 bases, with 8 bases left between them. The CDR3 region is CASSFTGDTEAFF. In DNA form, the CDR3 reads TGCGCCAGCAGCTTTACGGGGGACACTGAAGCTTTCTTT.

V and J are TRBV6-1 and TRBJ1-1, with a possible D match to TRBD1 (5 bases). V was shortened by 1 base and J by 3 bases, with 9 bases between the two germline ends. CDR1 and CDR2 from the germline V gene are MNHNS and SASEGT. This CDR3 region has 14 residues. The CDR3 sequence is CASSEVGGDTEAFF. Written as DNA, the CDR3 is TGTGCCAGCAGTGAAGTGGGAGGGGACACTGAAGCTTTCTTT.